The 30 T cell receptor beta chains in this list originate from one sample, sequenced in a study of CD8 T cells in ankylosing spondylitis. TCRdb itself ran the 5' RACE reads through MiXCR, one entry per CDR3 protein. The data show under 130,000 distinct CDR3 sequences, about 24% seen once. The sample was synovial fluid, either unsorted or a sorted T cell fraction (not recorded which). The receptors derive from a male donor with ankylosing spondylitis.

J is TRBJ1-4 and V is TRBV5-1, with a possible D match to TRBD1 (5 bases). CDR3 length: 13 amino acids. Germline V lookup: CDR1 SGHRS, CDR2 YFSETQ. With 7 bases removed from V and 3 bases from J, the gap between germline ends came to 10 bases. In DNA form, the CDR3 reads TGCGCCAGCGGGACCGCTTCTAATGAAAAACTGTTTTTT. The encoded protein is CASGTASNEKLFF.

The V call is TRBV29-1, the J call TRBJ2-1, with 11 positions matching TRBD1. The V gene's germline CDR1 is SQVTM and CDR2 ANQGSEA. J gave up 9 bases and V 4 bases, and 11 bases lay outside the gene matches. This CDR3 is built from 15 residues. CDR3 bases: TGCAGCGTTGGGCAAACCGGGACAGGGGGTAGTGAGCAGTTCTTC. It codes for CSVGQTGTGGSEQFF.

The V call is TRBV18, the J call TRBJ2-5, with 9 positions matching TRBD1. Germline-derived CDR1 and CDR2 are KGHSH and LQKENI. The junction had 5 bases not matched to a gene; V was cut back by 0 bases and J by 3 bases. CDR3 length: 16 residues. In nucleotides, the CDR3 is TGTGCCAGCTCACCACCAAACAGGGGGCAGGAAGAGACCCAGTACTTC. Protein product: CASSPPNRGQEETQYF.

The chain combines TRBV19 with TRBJ1-5; D gene unclear. Germline CDR1 reads LNHDA; CDR2 reads SQIVND (reference sequence). The length of the CDR3 is 14 residues. V shed 1 base and J shed 2 bases, with 6 bases lying between them. The CDR3 sequence: CASSIGSRNQPQHF. The CDR3 nucleotides read TGTGCCAGTAGTATAGGCAGTCGCAATCAGCCCCAGCATTTT.

This clonotype showed up just a few times. CDR3: CASSATSGRDTQYF. DNA of the CDR3: TGTGCCAGCAGTGCGACTAGCGGGAGAGATACGCAGTATTTT. The chain has TRBV12-3 or TRBV12-4 and TRBJ2-3, with 12 bases lining up with TRBD2. The CDR3 length is 14 residues. J was trimmed by 5 bases and V by 5 bases; bases with no gene match: 2.

This clonotype occurred a few times. The chain recombines TRBV24-1 with TRBJ2-1; 12 nucleotides line up with TRBD2. V trimming: 5 bases; J trimming: 5 bases; junction bases outside the gene matches: 3. The CDR3 is made up of 15 amino acids. Germline CDR1 and CDR2: KGHDR and SFDVKD. The CDR3 bases are TGTGCCACCAGTGCTTGGACTAGCGGGGACAATGAGCAGTTCTTC. This encodes CATSAWTSGDNEQFF.

The genes are TRBV6-5 and TRBJ2-1, with D possibly being TRBD1 (6 bases). Trimming shortened V by 0 bases and J by 10 bases, and 10 bases separated the two germline ends. The CDR3 runs to 13 residues. Germline V gene data show CDR1 as MNHEY and CDR2 as SVGAGI. CDR3 nucleotide sequence: TGTGCCAGCAGTTACTCCAGGGGAGACGAGCAGTTCTTC. Translating gives CASSYSRGDEQFF.

The CDR3 nucleotides are TGTGCCAGCAGCTTATTTGTGGGCCCCAATGAAAAACTGTTTTTT. Its protein product is CASSLFVGPNEKLFF. The genes are TRBV7-2 and TRBJ1-4; no definite D call. CDR3 size: 15 residues. V lost 2 bases and J 5 bases, leaving 12 bases between the germline ends. CDR1 and CDR2 from the germline V gene are SGHTA and FQGNSA. Full variable domain (missing parts from reference TRBV7-2 and TRBJ1-4): GAGVSQSPSNKVTEKGKDVELRCDPISGHTALYWYRQSLGQGLEFLIYFQGNSAPDKSGLPSDRFSAERTGGSVSTLTIQRTQQEDSAVYLCASSLFVGPNEKLFFGSGTQLSVL.

The chain combines TRBV20-1 with TRBJ2-1, with 9 bases lining up with TRBD2. The CDR3 sequence is 14 residues long. With 0 bases clipped from V and 10 bases from J, the junction kept 7 bases outside the gene matches. Germline V gene sequence: CDR1 DFQATT, CDR2 SNEGSKA (reference sequence). The CDR3 region is CSAREGGRAKEQFF. CDR3 coding DNA: TGCAGTGCTAGAGAGGGCGGGAGGGCCAAAGAGCAGTTCTTC.

This clonotype has just a few counts. V gene TRBV29-1 combines with J gene TRBJ1-2, with D perhaps TRBD1 (6 bases). The CDR3 is made up of 13 amino acids. V lost 1 base and J lost 4, with 10 bases in between. The germline V gene encodes CDR1 SQVTM and CDR2 ANQGSEA. DNA of the CDR3: TGCAGCGTTGAAGTCCAACAGGGCTATGGCTACACCTTC. It encodes CSVEVQQGYGYTF.

This chain uses TRBV7-9 with TRBJ1-4, with a weak D call TRBD1 (5 bases). CDR3 size: 15 residues. V shed 1 base and J shed 8 bases, with 14 bases lying between them. Germline V gives CDR1 SEHNR, CDR2 FQNEAQ (reference sequence). The DNA of the CDR3 is TGTGCCAGCAGCTTAGGTTTGCAGGGCAACGAAAAACTGTTTTTT. Encoded protein: CASSLGLQGNEKLFF.

This clonotype showed up many times. CDR3 in amino acids: CASSPHLELGGRGGSYNEQFF. The CDR3 DNA reads TGTGCCAGCAGCCCCCATTTGGAACTTGGTGGGCGGGGTGGATCCTACAATGAGCAGTTCTTC. The rearrangement joins TRBV7-6 to TRBJ2-1; a weak D match, TRBD2 (6 bases). V lost 5 bases to trimming and J lost 1 base, with 30 bases between them. Per germline, CDR1 SGHVS and CDR2 FNYEAQ. The CDR3 has 21 amino acids.

This clonotype was observed a few times. This chain uses TRBV9 with TRBJ2-5, with D possibly being TRBD2 (7 bases). Germline V gene lookup returns CDR1 SGDLS and CDR2 YYNGEE. This CDR3 has 15 amino acids. V shed 4 bases and J shed 2 bases, with 15 bases lying between them. The CDR3 DNA sequence: TGTGCCAGCAGCACAACAGGGAGGGGGCAAGAGACCCAGTACTTC. This codes for CASSTTGRGQETQYF.

The chain links TRBV12-3 or TRBV12-4 to TRBJ2-1; the D is unclear. V was cut by 7 bases and J by 6 bases, with 13 bases left in between. This CDR3 has 13 amino acids. The CDR3 sequence is CASTKRAGNEQFF. The CDR3 region has the DNA TGTGCCAGCACCAAGAGAGCTGGCAATGAGCAGTTCTTC.

This clonotype has ten or more counts. This chain connects TRBV20-1 to TRBJ2-3; 8 bases align to TRBD2. Germline CDR1 and CDR2: DFQATT and SNEGSKA (reference sequence). This CDR3 has 16 residues. Trimming cost V 5 bases and J 6 bases; bases outside gene matches: 16. The CDR3 region is CSAPDLEAGVPDTQYF. In DNA, the CDR3 is TGCAGTGCTCCTGACCTTGAAGCGGGGGTTCCGGATACGCAGTATTTT.

This clonotype was counted at least ten times. The V gene is TRBV5-1, the J gene TRBJ2-1; 9 bases are a match to TRBD2. CDR3 size: 17 residues. From germline, CDR1 is SGHRS and CDR2 YFSETQ. The junction had 4 bases not matched to a gene; V was cut back by 0 bases and J by 0 bases. The CDR3 sequence: CASSLVLAGSSYNEQFF. In nucleotides, the CDR3 is TGCGCCAGCAGCTTGGTGCTAGCGGGAAGCTCCTACAATGAGCAGTTCTTC.

The chain carries TRBV5-1 and TRBJ2-3; 7 bases are a match to TRBD2. Trimming removed 0 bases from V and 1 base from J; junction bases left unmatched: 8. The CDR3 length is 17 residues. The germline CDR1 and CDR2 sequences are SGHRS and YFSETQ. CDR3 loop: CASSLAGAGAGTDTQYF. The CDR3 DNA reads TGCGCCAGCAGCTTGGCGGGCGCGGGAGCGGGCACAGATACGCAGTATTTT.

A single count supports this clonotype. The CDR3 nucleotides are TGTGCCAGCTCACCCACTCAGATTGAGACCCAGTACTTC. Its protein product is CASSPTQIETQYF. The chain carries TRBV18 and TRBJ2-5, with D hard to call. Between the trimmed V and J ends, which lost 3 bases and 5 bases, there was a span of 10 bases. The CDR3 covers 13 residues. Germline lookup yields CDR1 KGHSH and CDR2 LQKENI.

This chain connects TRBV6-1 to TRBJ2-7; the match to TRBD1 covers 9 bases. Germline trimming cut 2 bases from V and 3 bases from J; bases unmatched to any gene: 5. The CDR3 is 15 residues long. CDR1 is MNHNS, CDR2 SASEGT, per germline. The CDR3: CASSERGTGIYEQYV. The CDR3 DNA sequence: TGTGCCAGCAGTGAACGCGGGACAGGGATCTACGAGCAGTACGTC.

Sample share makes this clonotype medium-sized (0.01 to 0.1%). The J gene is TRBJ2-1, the V gene TRBV18; either TRBD1 or TRBD2 may supply D (7 bases each). Trimming removed 6 bases at V and 9 bases at J, with 18 bases between. CDR1 and CDR2 from the germline V gene are KGHSH and LQKENI. The CDR3 is 14 amino acids. In nucleotides, the CDR3 is TGTGCCAGCTCCCTGGACAGGACTAGGAGTGAGCAGTTCTTC. As protein: CASSLDRTRSEQFF.

This clonotype was found many times. The chain uses TRBV20-1 and TRBJ2-3; 8 nucleotides line up with TRBD2. J lost 4 bases, V lost 5 bases, and 14 bases had no gene match. Germline CDR1 and CDR2: DFQATT and SNEGSKA (reference sequence). The CDR3 totals 16 residues. This CDR3 reads CSAPGLVAGLSDTQYF. The CDR3, as DNA: TGCAGTGCTCCCGGCTTGGTAGCGGGATTGTCAGATACGCAGTATTTT.

This clonotype was picked up a small number of times. The chain combines TRBV5-5 with TRBJ2-7; 8 positions agree with TRBD2. This CDR3 contains 15 residues. Per germline, CDR1 SGHKS and CDR2 YYEKEE (reference sequence). J was trimmed by 2 bases and V by 2 bases; bases with no gene match: 6. CDR3 residues: CASSLDTSGAYEQYV. Written as DNA, the CDR3 is TGTGCCAGCAGCTTAGACACTAGCGGAGCCTACGAGCAGTACGTC.

The V call is TRBV6-1, the J call TRBJ2-1; 12 bases agree with TRBD1. CDR1 is MNHNS and CDR2 is SASEGT in the germline V gene. J was trimmed by 8 bases and V by 3 bases; bases with no gene match: 2. The CDR3 covers 14 residues. The DNA for the CDR3 is TGTGCCAGCAGTGAGGGACAGGGGGCCGATGAGCAGTTCTTC. Encoded protein: CASSEGQGADEQFF.

This clonotype was seen many times. This sequence joins TRBV19 and TRBJ1-2; the match to TRBD1 covers 7 bases. Germline V gene data show CDR1 as LNHDA and CDR2 as SQIVND (reference sequence). This CDR3 is built from 13 residues. Germline trimming cut 2 bases from V and 8 bases from J; bases unmatched to any gene: 5. The CDR3 DNA follows: TGTGCCAGTAGTATACGAACAGGGGACGGCTACACCTTC. Amino acid sequence: CASSIRTGDGYTF. The complete variable domain, with remaining parts taken from reference TRBV19 and TRBJ1-2, reads DGGITQSPKYLFRKEGQNVTLSCEQNLNHDAMYWYRQDPGQGLRLIYYSQIVNDFQKGDIAEGYSVSREKKESFPLTVTSAQKNPTAFYLCASSIRTGDGYTFGSGTRLTVV.

This clonotype was seen a few times. The gene calls are TRBV29-1 and TRBJ2-1; no clear D. The germline CDR1 and CDR2 sequences are SQVTM and ANQGSEA. With 0 bases removed from V and 12 bases from J, the gap between germline ends came to 9 bases. The length of the CDR3 is 11 residues. The CDR3 region has the DNA TGCAGCGTTGAAGATAGGAAGGGGCAGTTCTTC. It translates to CSVEDRKGQFF.

The chain couples TRBV4-1 to TRBJ1-5; D is undetermined. The CDR3 extends over 17 amino acids. The germline V gene encodes CDR1 MGHRA and CDR2 YSYEKL. Trimming left V 1 base short and J 0 bases short, with 13 bases between. The CDR3 sequence: CASSQGIGVISNQPQHF. The CDR3 nucleotides are TGCGCCAGCAGCCAAGGTATTGGGGTTATTAGCAATCAGCCCCAGCATTTT.

The chain employs TRBV7-9 and TRBJ2-6, with D possibly being TRBD1 or TRBD2 (5 bases each). There are 16 residues in the CDR3. Trimming left V 5 bases short and J 2 bases short, with 13 bases between. Germline CDR1 and CDR2: SEHNR and FQNEAQ (reference sequence). CDR3 sequence: CASSPESGPGANVLTF. Here the CDR3 DNA reads TGTGCCAGCAGCCCGGAGTCGGGACCTGGGGCCAACGTCCTGACTTTC.

The chain employs TRBV15 and TRBJ1-1; D is ambiguous. In germline, CDR1 is LNHNV, CDR2 YYDKDF (reference sequence). This CDR3 is 15 amino acids long. V lost 8 bases and J 3 bases, leaving 19 bases between the germline ends. CDR3 loop: CATQSYSASDTEAFF. The CDR3 nucleotides read TGTGCCACCCAGTCGTACTCGGCCTCTGACACTGAAGCTTTCTTT.

This clonotype has only a few counts. This chain links TRBV7-2 with TRBJ1-5, with D possibly TRBD1 on 5 matching bases. Trimming removed 5 bases at V and 5 bases at J, with 16 bases between. This CDR3 is built from 15 residues. Germline V gene sequence: CDR1 SGHTA, CDR2 FQGNSA. CDR3 in amino acids: CASSRIQGGDQPQHF. The CDR3 DNA is TGTGCCAGCAGCCGAATTCAGGGAGGCGATCAGCCCCAGCATTTT.

The CDR3 nucleotides are TGTGCCAGCAGCCGTACAAATGAGCAGTTCTTC. Translated, it gives CASSRTNEQFF. V and J are TRBV4-2 and TRBJ2-1; D gene unclear. The CDR3 length is 11 residues. Trimming took off 4 bases at V and 7 bases at J, with 5 bases between the two ends. Per the germline V gene, CDR1 is LGHNA and CDR2 is YNFKEQ.